The 3 T cell receptor beta chains below come from one sample, sequenced in a study of cytotoxic CD8 clonotypes in ibrutinib-treated CLL (dated by TCRdb to the early 2020s). The protocol used for the library was the immunoSEQ multiplex PCR assay. The table comes from immuneACCESS by way of TCRdb, which keeps in-frame sequences with V and J called. Part of the clones is missing from these tables; in studies checked, under half for an unresolved V gene and the rest for unknown reasons. This sample gives 300,000 to 350,000 clones in total; 80% of them show up just once. The top ten clones comprise under 8.5% of the sample. Specimen: PBMCs, collected before ibrutinib treatment. These receptor sequences come from a human donor with chronic lymphocytic leukemia.

The V gene is TRBV5-6, the J gene TRBJ1-4; 9 bases match TRBD1. V gave up 4 bases and J gave up 7 bases; unmatched junction bases: 8. From germline, CDR1 is SGHDT and CDR2 YYEEEE. The CDR3 is 15 amino acids. DNA for the CDR3: TGTGCCAGCAGCCAATACAGGGGGCGTAGTGAAAAACTGTTTTTT. This sequence encodes CASSQYRGRSEKLFF.

This clone was found a few times. This chain joins TRBV28 and TRBJ2-7; unclear D gene. Between the trimmed V and J ends, which lost 2 bases and 2 bases, there was a span of 7 bases. Germline V gene lookup returns CDR1 MDHEN and CDR2 SYDVKM. The CDR3 is 13 residues long. Written as DNA, the CDR3 is TGTGCCAGCAGTTTACTTCGGGCCTACGAGCAGTACTTC. This translates into CASSLLRAYEQYF.

The chain combines TRBV5-1 with TRBJ2-3; 9 positions agree with TRBD1. CDR3 length: 14 amino acids. Germline loops: CDR1 SGHRS, CDR2 YFSETQ. The V gene end was trimmed by 4 bases and the J gene end by 5 bases; junction bases not matched to a gene: 5. CDR3 DNA: TGCGCCAGCAGCGGGACAGGGTTGGGAGATACGCAGTATTTT. Residues: CASSGTGLGDTQYF.